These 20 T cell receptor beta chains originate from one sample sequenced in a study of shared clonotypes between healthy human individuals. Profiling relied on immunoSEQ multiplex PCR, and the TCRdb table lists in-frame clones only, not all of them. The table shows about 1.1 million clones, with approximately 80% occurring only once. The sequenced sample consisted of memory CD4+ T cells from PBMCs. The subset here: CD45RA-negative fraction. Receptor source: a man between 18 and 29 years old in good health. Some clones in this sample may be carry-over from other donors' samples.

The chain is built from TRBV7-8 and TRBJ1-5, with a weak D call TRBD1 (6 bases). Trimming pared 7 bases from V and 4 bases from J, leaving 17 bases between. The germline CDR1 and CDR2 sequences are SGHVS and FQNEAQ. The CDR3 is 15 amino acids. The CDR3 region is CASTKRGGGNQPQHF. The DNA of the CDR3 is TGTGCCAGCACCAAAAGAGGGGGGGGGAATCAGCCCCAGCATTTT.

This clone was detected a few times. This chain uses TRBV5-1 with TRBJ1-2, with D tentatively TRBD1 (6 bases). This CDR3 has 14 residues. Germline CDR1 SGHRS, CDR2 YFSETQ. The DNA for the CDR3 is TGCGCGAGCGGAGGACAGCCGTCCTCCTATGGCTACACCTTC. Its protein is CASGGQPSSYGYTF. Supplemented by reference TRBV5-1 and TRBJ1-2, the full variable domain reads KAGVTQTPRYLIKTRGQQVTLSCSPISGHRSVSWYQQTPGQGLQFLFEYFSETQRNKGNFPGRFSGRQFSNSRSEMNVSTLELGDSALYLCASGGQPSSYGYTFGSGTRLTVV.

The J gene is TRBJ1-2, the V gene TRBV6-5; D is unclear. The V gene's germline CDR1 is MNHEY and CDR2 SVGAGI. Trimming removed 8 bases at V and 1 base at J, with 11 bases between. The CDR3 runs to 13 residues. CDR3 amino acids: CASRGGYNYGYTF. CDR3 DNA sequence: TGTGCCAGCCGAGGTGGATATAACTATGGCTACACCTTC.

The CDR3 spells CASSLTGGNTEAFF. CDR3 nucleotides: TGTGCCAGCAGCTTGACCGGGGGAAACACTGAAGCTTTCTTT. The chain has TRBV5-4 and TRBJ1-1; tentative D call: TRBD1 (5 bases). Trimming removed 1 base at V and 2 bases at J, with 9 bases between. The CDR3 totals 14 residues. Germline V CDR1 and CDR2: SGHNT, YYREEE (reference sequence).

This clone was seen a single time. The chain links TRBV5-5 to TRBJ1-1; 7 bases fit TRBD1. In germline, CDR1 is SGHKS, CDR2 YYEKEE (reference sequence). V was clipped by 0 bases and J by 3 bases; unmatched bases: 5. The CDR3 spans 15 residues. The CDR3 region is CASSLGQGMYTEAFF. The CDR3 coding sequence is TGTGCCAGCAGCTTGGGACAGGGAATGTACACTGAAGCTTTCTTT.

Only a few counts were recorded for this clone. The chain links TRBV27 to TRBJ2-7; TRBD2 aligns across 9 bases. Germline loops: CDR1 MNHEY, CDR2 SMNVEV (reference sequence). This CDR3 has 15 residues. Trimming at V came to 2 bases and at J to 6 bases, leaving 8 bases not matched to a gene. The CDR3 DNA follows: TGTGCCAGCAGTTTACCACCGCGTAGCGGGAGCGAGCAGTACTTC. Its protein product is CASSLPPRSGSEQYF.

This clone showed up just once. The chain recombines TRBV6-5 with TRBJ2-2, with 9 bases identical to TRBD1. CDR1 and CDR2 (germline): MNHEY, SVGAGI. The CDR3 totals 15 residues. Losses at the gene ends were 7 bases for V and 3 bases for J; bases not matched to a gene: 6. CDR3 bases: TGTGCCAGCAACGGCCGGGACAGGGACACCGGGGAGCTGTTTTTT. It yields the protein CASNGRDRDTGELFF.

V usage is TRBV19 and J usage is TRBJ2-7; 11 bases are shared with TRBD2. After removal of 1 base from V and 3 bases from J, the junction contained 2 bases not matched to a gene. Germline CDR1 and CDR2: LNHDA and SQIVND (reference sequence). The CDR3 length is 15 residues. The CDR3 sequence: CASSIALAGVYEQYF. The CDR3 coding sequence is TGTGCCAGTAGTATAGCACTAGCGGGAGTCTACGAGCAGTACTTC.

V usage is TRBV11-2 and J usage is TRBJ1-4; 9 nucleotides agree with TRBD1. The CDR3 is 14 residues long. The V gene's germline CDR1 is SGHAT and CDR2 FQNNGV. With V trimmed by 5 bases and J by 7 bases, 5 bases remained unmatched. The DNA for the CDR3 is TGTGCCAGCAGCACACGACAGGGGGGTGAAAAACTGTTTTTT. It encodes CASSTRQGGEKLFF.

This clone was observed at least ten times. The chain recombines TRBV5-4 with TRBJ1-2, with a possible D match to TRBD1 (5 bases). The length of the CDR3 is 16 residues. Germline V gene lookup returns CDR1 SGHNT and CDR2 YYREEE (reference sequence). V lost 3 bases and J 0 bases, leaving 15 bases between the germline ends. The CDR3 DNA reads TGTGCCAGCAGCTCCGCGCAGGGTCCGCCTAACTATGGCTACACCTTC. Translation gives CASSSAQGPPNYGYTF.

This chain joins TRBV19 and TRBJ1-2; D ambiguous. Germline CDR1 is LNHDA and CDR2 is SQIVND (reference sequence). The germline V and J ends were trimmed by 5 bases and 6 bases, with 16 bases remaining between them. The CDR3 is made up of 14 amino acids. In DNA, the CDR3 is TGTGCCAGTAGTCCCGGAAGATTCCTTGATGGCTACACCTTC. It specifies CASSPGRFLDGYTF.

The J gene is TRBJ2-1, the V gene TRBV30; D uncertain. The CDR3 has 14 amino acids. V dropped 0 bases and J dropped 6 bases, with 12 bases sitting between them. From germline, CDR1 is GTSNPN and CDR2 SVGIG (reference sequence). CDR3 protein: CAWSVSSVRNEQFF. CDR3 nucleotides: TGTGCCTGGAGTGTATCGTCAGTCCGCAATGAGCAGTTCTTC.

The chain recombines TRBV5-6 with TRBJ1-4; perhaps TRBD1 as D (5 bases). This CDR3 has 13 amino acids. Per the germline V gene, CDR1 is SGHDT and CDR2 is YYEEEE. V lost 5 bases, J lost 10 bases, and 15 bases lay in between. The CDR3 loop reads CASRSQGGRKLFF. The DNA of the CDR3 is TGTGCCAGCAGAAGCCAGGGCGGTAGAAAACTGTTTTTT.

The rearrangement joins TRBV6-1 to TRBJ2-7; no definite D call. V lost 7 bases to trimming and J lost 4 bases, with 11 bases between them. This CDR3 has 12 residues. Per the germline V gene, CDR1 is MNHNS and CDR2 is SASEGT. Here the CDR3 reads CASTPTFYEQYF. In DNA form, the CDR3 reads TGTGCCAGCACCCCGACATTTTACGAGCAGTACTTC.

The V call is TRBV4-3, the J call TRBJ2-2; D gene ambiguous. The germline gives CDR1 LGHNA, CDR2 YSLEER. The CDR3 loop spans 14 amino acids. Trimming left V 0 bases short and J 1 base short, with 3 bases between. The DNA of the CDR3 is TGCGCCAGCAGCCAAGATCTGAACACCGGGGAGCTGTTTTTT. The encoded protein is CASSQDLNTGELFF.

The CDR3 sequence: CASSPLAGDTDTQYF. CDR3 DNA: TGTGCCAGCTCACCACTGGCAGGGGACACAGATACGCAGTATTTT. This sequence joins TRBV18 and TRBJ2-3, with TRBD1 as a possible D gene (6 bases). The CDR3 is made up of 15 amino acids. Trimming shortened V by 1 base and J by 2 bases, and 10 bases separated the two germline ends. Germline loops: CDR1 KGHSH, CDR2 LQKENI. Full variable domain (remainder filled in from reference TRBV18 and TRBJ2-3): NAGVMQNPRHLVRRRGQEARLRCSPMKGHSHVYWYRQLPEEGLKFMVYLQKENIIDESGMPKERFSAEFPKEGPSILRIQQVVRGDSAAYFCASSPLAGDTDTQYFGPGTRLTVL.

V usage is TRBV28 and J usage is TRBJ2-7, with unresolved D. Germline assignment: CDR1 MDHEN and CDR2 SYDVKM. The CDR3 runs 16 residues. Trimming removed 5 bases at V and 4 bases at J, with 21 bases between. CDR3 region: CASSTPTRSLKYEQYF. CDR3 DNA: TGTGCCAGCAGTACCCCGACACGAAGCCTCAAGTACGAGCAGTACTTC.

The rearrangement joins TRBV27 to TRBJ2-7, with D perhaps TRBD1 (5 bases). V was pared by 5 bases and J by 10 bases, with 9 bases between. Germline assignment: CDR1 MNHEY and CDR2 SMNVEV (reference sequence). The CDR3 sequence is 10 residues long. The CDR3 region is CASSRQCQYF. CDR3 in DNA: TGTGCCAGCAGTAGACAGTGTCAGTACTTC.

This chain joins TRBV30 and TRBJ1-4, with D perhaps TRBD1 (6 bases). The germline V gene has CDR1 GTSNPN and CDR2 SVGIG (reference sequence). Trimming shortened V by 8 bases and J by 7 bases, and 14 bases separated the two germline ends. This CDR3 comprises 12 residues. This CDR3 reads CAGGRRGEKLFF. The CDR3 DNA follows: TGTGCCGGGGGCAGGAGGGGTGAAAAACTGTTTTTT.

The chain carries TRBV7-9 and TRBJ1-1; D is unclear. The V and J ends lost 1 base and 3 bases respectively, with 9 bases between them. Per the germline V gene, CDR1 is SEHNR and CDR2 is FQNEAQ (reference sequence). The CDR3 runs 14 residues. The CDR3 here is CASSLVLHDTEAFF. For the CDR3, the DNA is TGTGCCAGCAGCTTAGTCCTACACGACACTGAAGCTTTCTTT.